The 18 T cell receptor beta chains below all came from one sample that was sequenced in a study of CD8+CD57+ T cells in acquired aplastic anemia. Profiles of TCR beta VDJ and CDR3 were generated from a genomic DNA template. MiXCR, applied by TCRdb to the reads, yields one record per CDR3 protein. The repertoire holds roughly 260,000 distinct CDR3 sequences, with around 43% as singletons. Whoever was chosen for sequencing had shown CD8+CD57+ cell expansion by flow cytometry. The sample taken for sequencing was sorted CD4+, CD8+, or CD8+CD57+ T cells (not recorded which) from PBMCs. The receptors derive from a human donor with aplastic anemia.

The chain employs TRBV9 and TRBJ1-3, with D unresolved. Germline V gene sequence: CDR1 SGDLS, CDR2 YYNGEE. The CDR3 contains 13 residues. V gave up 0 bases and J gave up 8 bases, with 9 bases separating them. The CDR3 loop is CASSVGRMDTIYF. CDR3 DNA sequence: TGTGCCAGCAGCGTAGGCAGGATGGACACCATATATTTT.

CDR3 amino acids: CASSELLAGGVQYV. CDR3 coding DNA: TGTGCCAGCAGTGAGCTACTAGCGGGAGGAGTGCAGTACGTC. This chain connects TRBV2 to TRBJ2-7; 12 bases are a match to TRBD2. V was pared by 3 bases and J by 9 bases, with 6 bases of the junction left unmatched. The length of the CDR3 is 14 residues. The V gene's germline CDR1 is SNHLY and CDR2 FYNNEI.

The rearrangement links TRBV19 to TRBJ2-5, with no clear D. Germline V lookup: CDR1 LNHDA, CDR2 SQIVND (reference sequence). With 3 bases removed from V and 1 base from J, the gap between germline ends came to 9 bases. This CDR3 comprises 14 residues. The CDR3 DNA is TGTGCCAGTAGTATCAGCAGGACCCAAGAGACCCAGTACTTC. Protein: CASSISRTQETQYF.

This clonotype was counted only a few times. The rearrangement uses TRBV12-3 or TRBV12-4 and TRBJ2-7; 11 nucleotides match TRBD1. The CDR3 is made up of 14 amino acids. Germline trimming cut 10 bases from V and 3 bases from J; bases unmatched to any gene: 8. The CDR3 spells CAIRGTGGHYEQYF. In DNA form, the CDR3 reads TGTGCCATCAGGGGGACAGGGGGGCACTACGAGCAGTACTTC.

This clonotype was seen at least ten times. V is TRBV19 and J is TRBJ1-1; a possible D gene is TRBD1 (6 bases). The V and J ends lost 3 bases and 8 bases respectively, with 22 bases between them. The CDR3 loop spans 16 amino acids. Per the germline V gene, CDR1 is LNHDA and CDR2 is SQIVND (reference sequence). CDR3 sequence: CASSMTRGRDIFEAFF. Written as DNA, the CDR3 is TGTGCCAGTAGTATGACCCGAGGCCGGGACATCTTCGAAGCTTTCTTT.

CDR3 sequence (DNA): TGCAGTGCTCCCGGCGGGGGGCACACTGAAGCTTTCTTT. As protein: CSAPGGGHTEAFF. The J gene is TRBJ1-1, the V gene TRBV20-1; possibly TRBD1 for D (6 bases). Trimming stripped 5 bases from V and 3 bases from J, with 13 bases between. CDR3 length: 13 residues. CDR1 is DFQATT, CDR2 SNEGSKA, per germline (reference sequence).

The table lists this clonotype with a few counts. The CDR3 here is CASSLALRTYEQYF. CDR3 sequence (DNA): TGTGCCAGCAGCTTAGCCCTCCGTACCTACGAGCAGTACTTC. The chain couples TRBV7-2 to TRBJ2-7; no firm D call. The CDR3 is 14 amino acids. From germline, CDR1 is SGHTA and CDR2 FQGNSA. The V end lost 0 bases, the J end lost 2 bases, and 8 bases lay between the germline ends.

This clonotype was observed a few times. One base away lies a much larger clone, so this may be a sequencing read error. This chain joins TRBV7-9 and TRBJ2-7; a possible D gene is TRBD2 (7 bases). Germline V lookup: CDR1 SEHNR, CDR2 FQNEAQ (reference sequence). There are 15 residues in the CDR3. CDR3 sequence: CASSQGRGGSYGQYF. CDR3 DNA: TGCGCCAGCAGCCAAGGTAGGGGGGGCTCTTACGGGCAGTACTTC. The full variable domain, in which reference TRBV7-9 and TRBJ2-7 provide the parts outside the CDR3, is DTGVSQNPRHKITKRGQNVTFRCDPISEHNRLYWYRQTLGQGPEFLTYFQNEAQLEKSRLLSDRFSAERPKGSFSTLEIQRTEQGDSAMYLCASSQGRGGSYGQYFGPGTRLTVT.

Comment on this clonotype: One base away lies a much larger clone, so this may be a sequencing read error. Here the CDR3 omits its conserved ending phenylalanine or tryptophan, so a read error is the likely source. The rearrangement uses TRBV7-9 and TRBJ1-1, with a weak D call TRBD1 (6 bases). In germline, CDR1 is SEHNR, CDR2 FQNEAQ (reference sequence). Deletions cut 6 bases from V and 4 bases from J, with 12 bases between. This CDR3 region has 13 residues. This CDR3 is CASRSGTTTEAFL. CDR3 in DNA: TGTGCCAGCAGATCCGGGACAACCACTGAAGCTTTCCTT.

Details on this clonotype: Given a much more abundant clone one base away, this may be a read error. Because it lacks the conserved phenylalanine or tryptophan at the end, this CDR3 is likely a read error. The V call is TRBV30, the J call TRBJ2-1; no definite D call. Germline lookup yields CDR1 GTSNPN and CDR2 SVGIG (reference sequence). The CDR3 is 11 residues long. Trimming pared 3 bases from V and 8 bases from J, leaving 8 bases between. In DNA form, the CDR3 reads TGTGCCTGGAGAGGAAGGGATGAGCAGTTCATC. This gives the protein CAWRGRDEQFI.

This clonotype was seen ten or more times. The chain employs TRBV9 and TRBJ2-2; TRBD1 aligns across 9 bases. Germline CDR1 and CDR2: SGDLS and YYNGEE. J lost 6 bases, V lost 0 bases, and 0 bases had no gene match. The CDR3 extends over 14 amino acids. CDR3 bases: TGTGCCAGCAGCGTAGGGGACAGGGCCGGGGAGCTGTTTTTT. Protein product: CASSVGDRAGELFF.

This chain connects TRBV9 to TRBJ2-3; D remains ambiguous. The tail of the sequence fits TRBJ2-2 better, so the J call may be wrong. Germline CDR1 SGDLS, CDR2 YYNGEE. The CDR3 consists of 18 residues. The CDR3 DNA sequence: TGTGCCAGCAGCGTAGTAGGGATTCTAGGCTCGAACACCGGGGAGCTGTTTTTT. It yields the protein CASSVVGILGSNTGELFF.

This clonotype was counted a single time. The chain combines TRBV25-1 with TRBJ2-5; the match to TRBD2 covers 8 bases. This CDR3 region has 14 residues. Trimming at V came to 9 bases and at J to 5 bases, leaving 11 bases not matched to a gene. Germline V gene lookup returns CDR1 MGHDK and CDR2 SYGVNS. Written as DNA, the CDR3 is TGTGCCAGTAGACAACTAAGCGGGGGCGAGACCCAGTACTTC. Encoded protein: CASRQLSGGETQYF.

The chain carries TRBV6-5 and TRBJ1-5; TRBD1 aligns across 9 bases. Germline V gives CDR1 MNHEY, CDR2 SVGAGI. With 8 bases clipped from V and 3 bases from J, the junction kept 5 bases outside the gene matches. The CDR3 totals 14 residues. The CDR3 DNA sequence: TGTGCCAGCGGAGGACAGGGGAACAATCAGCCCCAGCATTTT. This gives the protein CASGGQGNNQPQHF.

The chain recombines TRBV5-6 with TRBJ2-3; 8 bases fit TRBD2. With 4 bases clipped from V and 4 bases from J, the junction kept 5 bases outside the gene matches. The CDR3 sequence is 14 residues long. CDR1 is SGHDT and CDR2 is YYEEEE in the germline V gene. The CDR3: CASSITAGADTQYF. The CDR3 DNA reads TGTGCCAGCAGCATAACAGCGGGGGCAGATACGCAGTATTTT.

This clonotype has at least ten counts. The chain employs TRBV20-1 and TRBJ1-2; D ambiguous. The CDR3 consists of 13 residues. Germline V gene data show CDR1 as DFQATT and CDR2 as SNEGSKA (reference sequence). V was cut by 0 bases and J by 4 bases, with 9 bases left in between. CDR3 sequence reads: CSARDGRTYGYTF. Here the CDR3 DNA reads TGCAGTGCTAGAGACGGCAGAACCTATGGCTACACCTTC.

The chain combines TRBV27 with TRBJ2-6; D unclear. The CDR3 contains 15 residues. From germline, CDR1 is MNHEY and CDR2 SMNVEV (reference sequence). V was clipped by 6 bases and J by 4 bases, with 13 bases between them. CDR3 DNA: TGTGCCAGCAGCCCAGGACCCTTCGGGGCCAACGTCCTGACTTTC. This encodes CASSPGPFGANVLTF.

This clonotype was found once. The V call is TRBV2, the J call TRBJ1-2, with D unresolved. V was cut by 1 base and J by 3 bases, with 15 bases left in between. The CDR3 totals 16 residues. Germline V gene lookup returns CDR1 SNHLY and CDR2 FYNNEI. Written as DNA, the CDR3 is TGTGCCAGCAGTGAAGAGTTCGCCAACCAGCACTATGGCTACACCTTC. Protein: CASSEEFANQHYGYTF.